This is a list of T cell receptor beta chains from one sample in a study of blood T cell repertoires in COVID-19. Produced via immunoSEQ multiplex PCR; TCRdb's table is partial and in-frame only. The sample records more than 110,000 clones, roughly 85% being singletons. Sequences were obtained from peripheral blood. Source of these receptors: a man aged 60-69 years with acute or convalescent COVID-19. CDR3s leave out the opening cysteine and the closing phenylalanine or tryptophan. A D gene is named only where the DNA matches it firmly.

v_gene: TRBV25-1
j_gene: TRBJ2-1
d_gene: TRBD1
CDR3aa: ASIPRQGGEQF

v_gene: TRBV3-1/TRBV3-2
j_gene: TRBJ2-7
d_gene: TRBD2
CDR3aa: ASSPGTSGYEQY

v_gene: TRBV27
j_gene: TRBJ1-2
d_gene: -
CDR3aa: ASSYAGAYGYT

v_gene: TRBV2
j_gene: TRBJ2-5
d_gene: TRBD2
CDR3aa: ASRSGRAQETQY

v_gene: TRBV7-6
j_gene: TRBJ2-1
d_gene: TRBD2
CDR3aa: ASSSALTSGRAYNEQF

v_gene: TRBV27
j_gene: TRBJ1-5
d_gene: -
CDR3aa: ASKVLWVAARVWRVDQPQH

v_gene: TRBV5-1
j_gene: TRBJ2-3
d_gene: TRBD2
CDR3aa: ASSWAGGPQDTQY

v_gene: TRBV12-3/TRBV12-4
j_gene: TRBJ2-3
d_gene: -
CDR3aa: ASSSLTDTQY

v_gene: TRBV6-5
j_gene: TRBJ2-2
d_gene: -
CDR3aa: ASGRAGNTGELF

v_gene: TRBV5-1
j_gene: TRBJ1-2
d_gene: -
CDR3aa: ASSLGVSGRLSNYGYT

v_gene: TRBV18
j_gene: TRBJ2-3
d_gene: -
CDR3aa: ASSPPAVPDTQY

v_gene: TRBV28
j_gene: TRBJ2-7
d_gene: TRBD2
CDR3aa: ASSALAGGLSYEQY

v_gene: TRBV27
j_gene: TRBJ1-6
d_gene: -
CDR3aa: ASSFPQLNSPLH

v_gene: TRBV19
j_gene: TRBJ2-5
d_gene: -
CDR3aa: ASSMQGSRPGTQY

v_gene: TRBV4-2
j_gene: TRBJ1-4
d_gene: -
CDR3aa: ASSQGSGFDEKLF

v_gene: TRBV7-2
j_gene: TRBJ2-5
d_gene: TRBD2
CDR3aa: ASSSSGAQETQY

v_gene: TRBV19
j_gene: TRBJ2-7
d_gene: TRBD1
CDR3aa: ASLQGGVSYEQY

v_gene: TRBV6-2/TRBV6-3
j_gene: TRBJ2-7
d_gene: TRBD1
CDR3aa: ASSPTGYEQY

v_gene: TRBV5-1
j_gene: TRBJ1-4
d_gene: -
CDR3aa: ASSLSGSDEKLF

v_gene: TRBV19
j_gene: TRBJ2-2
d_gene: -
CDR3aa: ASSIVGLHTGELF

v_gene: TRBV3-1/TRBV3-2
j_gene: TRBJ1-5
d_gene: -
CDR3aa: ASSHRGLIDQPQH

v_gene: TRBV28
j_gene: TRBJ1-5
d_gene: TRBD1
CDR3aa: ASRGQLYYQPQH

v_gene: TRBV3-1/TRBV3-2
j_gene: TRBJ2-3
d_gene: TRBD1
CDR3aa: ASSPGTASTDTQY

v_gene: TRBV2
j_gene: TRBJ1-5
d_gene: -
CDR3aa: ASSPQGSSNQPQH

v_gene: TRBV5-4
j_gene: TRBJ2-2
d_gene: TRBD1
CDR3aa: ASSLPTGVTGELF

v_gene: TRBV18
j_gene: TRBJ2-5
d_gene: -
CDR3aa: ASSPAGCKETQY

v_gene: TRBV2
j_gene: TRBJ1-5
d_gene: -
CDR3aa: ASSAGLGQPRGNQPQH

v_gene: TRBV5-1
j_gene: TRBJ2-5
d_gene: -
CDR3aa: ASSGVGVVEETQY

v_gene: TRBV7-9
j_gene: TRBJ2-7
d_gene: -
CDR3aa: ASSLAGGYEQY

v_gene: TRBV3-1/TRBV3-2
j_gene: TRBJ1-2
d_gene: -
CDR3aa: ASSQDLRDPGYT

v_gene: TRBV6-6
j_gene: TRBJ2-1
d_gene: TRBD2
CDR3aa: ASSPAGGWYNEQF

v_gene: TRBV9
j_gene: TRBJ2-5
d_gene: -
CDR3aa: ASSVGSPGETQY

v_gene: TRBV15
j_gene: TRBJ1-4
d_gene: TRBD1
CDR3aa: ATSGGQGGLNEKLF

v_gene: TRBV5-1
j_gene: TRBJ1-3
d_gene: -
CDR3aa: ASSYDGGSGNTIY

v_gene: TRBV3-1/TRBV3-2
j_gene: TRBJ1-5
d_gene: TRBD1
CDR3aa: ASSFGQGGQPQH

v_gene: TRBV27
j_gene: TRBJ1-2
d_gene: -
CDR3aa: ASSFSGREYGYT

v_gene: TRBV9
j_gene: TRBJ1-4
d_gene: -
CDR3aa: ASSSQVSNEKLF

v_gene: TRBV18
j_gene: TRBJ1-1
d_gene: -
CDR3aa: ASSPGGEEAF

v_gene: TRBV29-1
j_gene: TRBJ1-1
d_gene: -
CDR3aa: SAGWGGNTEAF

v_gene: TRBV19
j_gene: TRBJ2-1
d_gene: TRBD2
CDR3aa: ASSRTSGSNEQF